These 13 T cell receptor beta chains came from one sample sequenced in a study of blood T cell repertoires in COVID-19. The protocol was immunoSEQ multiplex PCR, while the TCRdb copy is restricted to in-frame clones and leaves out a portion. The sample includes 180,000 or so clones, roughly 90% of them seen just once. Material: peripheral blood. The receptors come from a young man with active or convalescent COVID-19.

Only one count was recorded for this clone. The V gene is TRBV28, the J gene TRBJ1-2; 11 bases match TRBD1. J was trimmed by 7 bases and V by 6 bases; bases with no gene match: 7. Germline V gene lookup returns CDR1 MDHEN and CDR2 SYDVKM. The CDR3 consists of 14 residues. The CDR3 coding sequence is TGTGCCAGCAGGGGATCAGGACAGGGGGCTGGCTACACCTTC. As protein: CASRGSGQGAGYTF.

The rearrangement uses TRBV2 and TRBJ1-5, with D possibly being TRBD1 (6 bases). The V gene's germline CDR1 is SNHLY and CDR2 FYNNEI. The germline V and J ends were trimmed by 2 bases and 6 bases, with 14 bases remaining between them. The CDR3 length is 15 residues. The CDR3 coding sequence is TGTGCCAGCAGTGAATGGGGCCCCAGGGGTCAGCCCCAGCATTTT. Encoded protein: CASSEWGPRGQPQHF.

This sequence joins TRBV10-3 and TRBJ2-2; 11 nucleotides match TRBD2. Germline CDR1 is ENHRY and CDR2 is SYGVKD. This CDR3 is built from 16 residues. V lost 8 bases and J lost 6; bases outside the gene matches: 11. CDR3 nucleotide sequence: TGTGCCATCTCGGCTAGCGGGGGGTCGGGGCCCGGGGAGCTGTTTTTT. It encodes CAISASGGSGPGELFF.

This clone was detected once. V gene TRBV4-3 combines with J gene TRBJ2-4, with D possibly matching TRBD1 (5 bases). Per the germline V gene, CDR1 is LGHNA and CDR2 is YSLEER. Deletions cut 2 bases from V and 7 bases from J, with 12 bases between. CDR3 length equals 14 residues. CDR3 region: CASSQFRQSNIQYF. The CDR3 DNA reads TGCGCCAGCAGCCAATTTCGACAGTCTAACATTCAGTACTTC.

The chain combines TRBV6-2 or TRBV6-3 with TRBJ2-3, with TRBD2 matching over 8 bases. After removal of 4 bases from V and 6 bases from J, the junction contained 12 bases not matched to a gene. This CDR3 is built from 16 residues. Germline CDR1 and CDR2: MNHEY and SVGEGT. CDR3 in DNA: TGTGCCAGCAGTTCCCGGGCGGGGGGTTCCCCGGATACGCAGTATTTT. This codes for CASSSRAGGSPDTQYF.

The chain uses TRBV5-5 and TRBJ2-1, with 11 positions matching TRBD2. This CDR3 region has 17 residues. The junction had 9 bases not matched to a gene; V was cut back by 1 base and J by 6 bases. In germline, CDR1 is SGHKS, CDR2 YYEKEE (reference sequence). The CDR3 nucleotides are TGTGCCAGCAGCTTGACTAGCGGGAGAAGAGGGGCCAATGAGCAGTTCTTC. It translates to CASSLTSGRRGANEQFF.

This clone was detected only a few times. CDR3 nucleotides: TGTGCCAGCAGTTTGGGAGGGTCGTACTATGGCTACACCTTC. Its translation: CASSLGGSYYGYTF. The chain carries TRBV6-2 or TRBV6-3 and TRBJ1-2; D not resolved. The CDR3 loop spans 14 amino acids. From germline, CDR1 is MNHEY and CDR2 SVGEGT. The germline V and J ends were trimmed by 4 bases and 3 bases, with 12 bases remaining between them.

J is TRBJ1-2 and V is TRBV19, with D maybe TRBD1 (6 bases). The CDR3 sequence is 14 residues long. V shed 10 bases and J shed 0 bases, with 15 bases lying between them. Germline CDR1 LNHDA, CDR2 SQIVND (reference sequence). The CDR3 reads CATTRQVSNYGYTF. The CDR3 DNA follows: TGTGCCACCACCAGACAGGTTTCTAACTATGGCTACACCTTC. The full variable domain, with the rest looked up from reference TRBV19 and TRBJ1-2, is DGGITQSPKYLFRKEGQNVTLSCEQNLNHDAMYWYRQDPGQGLRLIYYSQIVNDFQKGDIAEGYSVSREKKESFPLTVTSAQKNPTAFYLCATTRQVSNYGYTFGSGTRLTVV.

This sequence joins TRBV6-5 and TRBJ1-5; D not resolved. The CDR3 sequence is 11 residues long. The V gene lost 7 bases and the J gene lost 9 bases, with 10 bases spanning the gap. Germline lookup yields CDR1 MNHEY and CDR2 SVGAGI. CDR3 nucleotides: TGTGCCAGCAACGCGGGAACGCCCCAGCATTTT. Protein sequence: CASNAGTPQHF.

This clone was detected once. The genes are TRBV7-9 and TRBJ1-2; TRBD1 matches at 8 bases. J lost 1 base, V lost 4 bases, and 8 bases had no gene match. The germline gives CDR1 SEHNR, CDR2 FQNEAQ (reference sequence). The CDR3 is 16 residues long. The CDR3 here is CASSSTRDRFNYGYTF. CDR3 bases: TGTGCCAGCAGCTCAACACGGGACAGGTTTAACTATGGCTACACCTTC.

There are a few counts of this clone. For the CDR3, the DNA is TGTGCCAGCAGTCCGAAAGGACAGGGCTACGAGCAGTACTTC. This translates into CASSPKGQGYEQYF. This rearrangement joins TRBV6-6 to TRBJ2-7; 8 nucleotides agree with TRBD1. J gave up 3 bases and V 5 bases, and 6 bases lay outside the gene matches. The CDR3 sequence is 14 residues long. CDR1 MNHNY and CDR2 SVGAGI come from the germline V gene (reference sequence).

Here the CDR3 reads CASSLVAGSSYEQYF. CDR3 sequence (DNA): TGCGCCAGCAGCTTGGTAGCGGGGAGCTCCTACGAGCAGTACTTC. J is TRBJ2-7 and V is TRBV5-1, with TRBD2 matching 8 bases. The CDR3 contains 15 residues. Germline V gene sequence: CDR1 SGHRS, CDR2 YFSETQ. Trimming removed 0 bases from V and 0 bases from J; junction bases left unmatched: 2.

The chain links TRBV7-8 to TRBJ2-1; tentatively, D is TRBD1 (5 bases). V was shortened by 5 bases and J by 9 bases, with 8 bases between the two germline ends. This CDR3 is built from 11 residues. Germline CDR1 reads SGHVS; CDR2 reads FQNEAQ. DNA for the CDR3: TGTGCCAGCAGCACTGGGGCTGAGCAGTTCTTC. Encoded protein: CASSTGAEQFF.